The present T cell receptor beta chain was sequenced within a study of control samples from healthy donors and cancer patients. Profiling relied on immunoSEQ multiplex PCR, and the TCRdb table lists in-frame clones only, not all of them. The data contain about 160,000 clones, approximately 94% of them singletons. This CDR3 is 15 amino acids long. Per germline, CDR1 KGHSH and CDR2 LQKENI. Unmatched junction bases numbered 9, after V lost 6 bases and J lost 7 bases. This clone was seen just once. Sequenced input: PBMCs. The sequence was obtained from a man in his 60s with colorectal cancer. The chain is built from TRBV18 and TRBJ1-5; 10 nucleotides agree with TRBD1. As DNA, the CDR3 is TGTGCCAGCTCGCAGAGACAGGGGGCCGACCAGCCCCAGCATTTT. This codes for CASSQRQGADQPQHF. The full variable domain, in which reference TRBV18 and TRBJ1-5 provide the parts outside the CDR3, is NAGVMQNPRHLVRRRGQEARLRCSPMKGHSHVYWYRQLPEEGLKFMVYLQKENIIDESGMPKERFSAEFPKEGPSILRIQQVVRGDSAAYFCASSQRQGADQPQHFGDGTRLSIL.